These 4 T cell receptor beta chains were all obtained from the same sample, sequenced in a study of breast tumors, draining lymph nodes, adjacent tissues. TCRdb reanalysed the multiplex PCR reads using MiXCR and keeps one entry per CDR3 protein. The sample gives tens of thousands of distinct CDR3 sequences, 45% to 60% of which show up once; approximately 18% is in the top ten. Sequencing was done on a sample of breast tumor tissue. These receptor sequences come from a female donor with breast cancer. Some clones in this sample may be carry-over from other donors' samples.

V gene TRBV2 combines with J gene TRBJ1-2; 8 bases map to TRBD1. The CDR3 has 15 residues. V trimming: 3 bases; J trimming: 4 bases; junction bases outside the gene matches: 7. Looked up from germline, CDR1 is SNHLY and CDR2 is FYNNEI. This CDR3 is CASSDWGTGFYGYTF. Written as DNA, the CDR3 is TGTGCCAGCAGTGATTGGGGGACAGGCTTCTATGGCTACACCTTC.

The chain has TRBV2 and TRBJ2-7; 9 bases fit TRBD1. Germline CDR1 is SNHLY and CDR2 is FYNNEI. J was trimmed by 3 bases and V by 3 bases; bases with no gene match: 9. The CDR3 has 16 amino acids. CDR3 region: CASSEVIGQGYYEQYF. Written as DNA, the CDR3 is TGTGCCAGCAGTGAGGTTATCGGACAGGGGTACTACGAGCAGTACTTC.

The chain joins TRBV20-1 to TRBJ1-6; a weak D match, TRBD1 (5 bases). This CDR3 region has 13 residues. V was trimmed by 0 bases and J by 8 bases, leaving 8 bases between them. The V gene's germline CDR1 is DFQATT and CDR2 SNEGSKA (reference sequence). The CDR3 loop reads CSARDDSDSPLHF. The CDR3 bases are TGCAGTGCTAGAGATGACAGTGATTCACCCCTCCACTTT.

Note on this clonotype: At one of its ends the junction is not consistent with the germline gene, which may arise from a read error. This rearrangement joins TRBV20-1 to TRBJ1-4; D is unresolved. From germline, CDR1 is DFQATT and CDR2 SNEGSKA (reference sequence). The CDR3 runs 13 residues. The CDR3 coding sequence is TGCAGTGCCCTTACGCCGGGCGATGGAAAACCGTTTTTT. It yields the protein CSALTPGDGKPFF.